This TCR beta chain comes out of a study of shared clonotypes between healthy human individuals. Points from the study as a whole: Among donors, the sharing of clonotypes was expected to be influenced by sequencing depth. Sampling covered nothing but blood. Tissue TCR repertoires likely differ from those found in blood.

A few counts support this clone. Its antigen is still unknown. Genomic DNA of each subset was evenly split across several immunoSEQ plates. Sequenced by immunoSEQ multiplex PCR; TCRdb stores in-frame clones only, minus some. In the table there are 600,000 to 750,000 clones, approximately 77% of which are singletons. The CDR3 has 12 amino acids. The V gene lost 1 base and the J gene lost 7 bases, with 5 bases spanning the gap. Per the germline V gene, CDR1 is MGHRA and CDR2 is YSYEKL. The source is a woman in her 30s in good health. V gene TRBV4-1 combines with J gene TRBJ1-5, with a tentative D call TRBD1 (5 bases). The specimen was memory CD4+ T cells sorted from blood. Subset defined: CD45RA-negative fraction. In nucleotides, the CDR3 is TGCGCCAGCAGCCAAGCAGGGCAGCCCCAGCATTTT. Translating gives CASSQAGQPQHF.